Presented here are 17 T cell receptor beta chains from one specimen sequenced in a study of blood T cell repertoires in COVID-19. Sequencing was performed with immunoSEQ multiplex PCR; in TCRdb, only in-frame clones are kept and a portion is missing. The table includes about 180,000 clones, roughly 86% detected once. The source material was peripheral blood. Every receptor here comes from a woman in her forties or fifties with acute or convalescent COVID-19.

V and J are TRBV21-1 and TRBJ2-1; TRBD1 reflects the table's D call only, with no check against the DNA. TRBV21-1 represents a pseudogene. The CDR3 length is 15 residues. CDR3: CASRQQVSSYNEQFF. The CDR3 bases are TGTGCCAGCAGACAACAGGTTAGCTCCTACAATGAGCAGTTCTTC.

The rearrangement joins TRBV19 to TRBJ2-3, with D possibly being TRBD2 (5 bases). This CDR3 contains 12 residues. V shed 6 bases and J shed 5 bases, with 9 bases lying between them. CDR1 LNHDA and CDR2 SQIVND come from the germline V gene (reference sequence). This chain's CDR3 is CASSPAGDTQYF. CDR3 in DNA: TGTGCCAGTAGCCCGGCGGGAGATACGCAGTATTTT.

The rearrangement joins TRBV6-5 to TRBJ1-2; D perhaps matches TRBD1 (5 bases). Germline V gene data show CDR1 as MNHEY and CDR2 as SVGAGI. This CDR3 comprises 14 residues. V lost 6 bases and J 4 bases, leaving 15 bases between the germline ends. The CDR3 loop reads CASSKSRVLYGYTF. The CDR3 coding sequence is TGTGCCAGCAGCAAAAGCAGGGTCCTCTATGGCTACACCTTC.

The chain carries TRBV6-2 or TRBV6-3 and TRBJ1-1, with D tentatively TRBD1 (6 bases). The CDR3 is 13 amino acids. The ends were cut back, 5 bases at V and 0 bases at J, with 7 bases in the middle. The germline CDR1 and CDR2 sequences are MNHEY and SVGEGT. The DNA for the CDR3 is TGTGCCAGCAGTCGACAGGTGAACACTGAAGCTTTCTTT. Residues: CASSRQVNTEAFF.

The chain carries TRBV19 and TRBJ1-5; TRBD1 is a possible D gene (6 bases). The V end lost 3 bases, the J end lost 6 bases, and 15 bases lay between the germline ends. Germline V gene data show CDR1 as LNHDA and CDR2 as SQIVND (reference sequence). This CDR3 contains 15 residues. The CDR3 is CASSIPGDLGQPQHF. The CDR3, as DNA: TGTGCCAGTAGTATTCCAGGGGATTTAGGTCAGCCCCAGCATTTT. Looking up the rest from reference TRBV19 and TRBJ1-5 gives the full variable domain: DGGITQSPKYLFRKEGQNVTLSCEQNLNHDAMYWYRQDPGQGLRLIYYSQIVNDFQKGDIAEGYSVSREKKESFPLTVTSAQKNPTAFYLCASSIPGDLGQPQHFGDGTRLSIL.

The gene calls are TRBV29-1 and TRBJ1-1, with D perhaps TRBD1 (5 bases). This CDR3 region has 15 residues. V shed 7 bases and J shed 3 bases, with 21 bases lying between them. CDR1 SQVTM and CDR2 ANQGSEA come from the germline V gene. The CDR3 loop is CSALSWNPRDTEAFF. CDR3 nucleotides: TGCAGCGCCCTAAGCTGGAACCCCAGGGACACTGAAGCTTTCTTT.

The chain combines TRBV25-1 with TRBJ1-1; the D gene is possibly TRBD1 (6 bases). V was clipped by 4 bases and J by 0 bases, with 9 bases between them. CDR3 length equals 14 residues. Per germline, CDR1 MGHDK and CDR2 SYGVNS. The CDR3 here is CASSVGTLNTEAFF. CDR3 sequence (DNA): TGTGCCAGCAGTGTGGGGACACTGAACACTGAAGCTTTCTTT.

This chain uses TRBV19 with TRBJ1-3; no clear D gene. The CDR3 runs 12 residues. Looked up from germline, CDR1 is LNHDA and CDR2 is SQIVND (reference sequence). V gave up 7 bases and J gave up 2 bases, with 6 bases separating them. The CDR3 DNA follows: TGTGCCAGTAAACTGCCTGGAAACACCATATATTTT. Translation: CASKLPGNTIYF.

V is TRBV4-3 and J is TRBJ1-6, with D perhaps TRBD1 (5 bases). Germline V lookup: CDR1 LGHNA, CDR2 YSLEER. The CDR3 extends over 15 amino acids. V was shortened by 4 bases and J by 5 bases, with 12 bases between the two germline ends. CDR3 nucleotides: TGCGCCAGCAGCCGTCTCGGGACTGATAATTCACCCCTCCACTTT. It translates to CASSRLGTDNSPLHF.

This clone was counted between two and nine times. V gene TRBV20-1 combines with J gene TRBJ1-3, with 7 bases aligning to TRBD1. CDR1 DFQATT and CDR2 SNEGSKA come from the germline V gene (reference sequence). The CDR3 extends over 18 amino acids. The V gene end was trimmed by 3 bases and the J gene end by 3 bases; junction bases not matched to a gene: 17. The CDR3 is CSASPYRGRARSGNTIYF. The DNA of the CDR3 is TGCAGTGCTAGTCCTTACAGGGGTCGGGCTAGAAGTGGAAACACCATATATTTT.

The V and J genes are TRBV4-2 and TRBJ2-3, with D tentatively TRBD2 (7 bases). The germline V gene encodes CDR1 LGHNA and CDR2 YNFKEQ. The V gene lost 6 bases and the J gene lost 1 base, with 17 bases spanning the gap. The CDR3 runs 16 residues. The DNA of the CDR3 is TGTGCCAGCAGTCTTGGGGGGGGCCTCGGCACAGATACGCAGTATTTT. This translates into CASSLGGGLGTDTQYF.

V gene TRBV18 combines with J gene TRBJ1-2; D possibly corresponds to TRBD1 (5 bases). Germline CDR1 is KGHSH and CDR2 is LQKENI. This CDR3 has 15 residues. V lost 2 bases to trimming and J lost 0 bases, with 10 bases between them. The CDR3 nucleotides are TGTGCCAGCTCACCAGACAGCCAGGCTAACTATGGCTACACCTTC. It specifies CASSPDSQANYGYTF.

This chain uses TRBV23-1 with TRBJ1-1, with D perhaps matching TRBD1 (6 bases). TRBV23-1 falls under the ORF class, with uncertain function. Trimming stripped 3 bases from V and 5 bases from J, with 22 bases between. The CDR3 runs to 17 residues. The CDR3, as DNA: TGCGCCAGCAGTCACCGCCAAATAAGTGGGGGGGCGACTGAAGCTTTCTTT. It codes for CASSHRQISGGATEAFF.

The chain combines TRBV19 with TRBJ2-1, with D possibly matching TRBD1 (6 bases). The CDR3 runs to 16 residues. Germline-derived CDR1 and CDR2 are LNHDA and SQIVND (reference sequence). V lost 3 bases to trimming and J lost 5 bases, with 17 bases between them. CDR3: CASSIVGTLPNNEQFF. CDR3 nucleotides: TGTGCCAGTAGTATCGTCGGGACACTTCCTAACAATGAGCAGTTCTTC.

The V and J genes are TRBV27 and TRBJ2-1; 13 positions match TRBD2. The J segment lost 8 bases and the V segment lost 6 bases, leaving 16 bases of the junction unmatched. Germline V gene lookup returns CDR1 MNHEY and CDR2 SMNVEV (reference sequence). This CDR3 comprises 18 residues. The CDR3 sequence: CASSRTSGGASLGDEQFF. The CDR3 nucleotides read TGTGCCAGCAGCCGGACTAGCGGGGGAGCCTCTTTAGGGGATGAGCAGTTCTTC.

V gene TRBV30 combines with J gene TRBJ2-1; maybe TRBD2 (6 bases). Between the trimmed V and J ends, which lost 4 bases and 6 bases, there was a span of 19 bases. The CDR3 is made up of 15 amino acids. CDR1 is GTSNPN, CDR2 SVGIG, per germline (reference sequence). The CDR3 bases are TGTGCCTGGAACCGTCCCCCGACTAGTTCCAATGAGCAGTTCTTC. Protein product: CAWNRPPTSSNEQFF.

CDR3 residues: CASSPGQFFYGYTF. The CDR3 DNA reads as TGTGCCAGCTCACCTGGACAGTTTTTCTATGGCTACACCTTC. The chain has TRBV18 and TRBJ1-2, with D possibly matching TRBD1 (6 bases). Trimming left V 3 bases short and J 4 bases short, with 12 bases between. This CDR3 region has 14 residues. CDR1 and CDR2 (germline): KGHSH, LQKENI.